The T cell receptor (beta chain) described here comes from a study of Graves' ophthalmopathy and Graves' hyperthyroidism. Study results and caveats: A majority of expanded thyroid clonotypes exceeding 0.001 frequency were likewise present in blood.

Germline CDR1 is MGHDK and CDR2 is SYGVNS. The CDR3 is 14 amino acids. A remark on this clonotype: Its antigen is undetermined.

Only newly diagnosed hyperthyroidism patients aged 18 to 65, with under 2 months' duration, were enrolled. If patients had other autoimmune diseases, uncontrolled infections, pregnancy or lactation, they were excluded. Establishment of the diagnosis relied upon clinical symptoms, serum thyroxine, TRAb, thyroid ultrasound and orbital computed tomography. Amplification targeted the TCR beta CDR3 regions, with RNA transcripts as the source material. HTBI primers were used in a first-round RT-PCR, which preceded a second-round multiplex PCR. Via MiXCR, TCRdb re-called the multiplex PCR reads, giving one row per CDR3 protein. Counted here are around 1,000,000 distinct CDR3 sequences, 35% to 45% occurring once; the ten biggest clones make up approximately 12%.

The receptor's source is an adult man with Graves' hyperthyroidism. The V and J genes are TRBV25-1 and TRBJ1-2, with a tentative D call TRBD1 (6 bases). Sequenced sample: peripheral blood or thyroid tissue (not recorded which). The CDR3 nucleotides read TGTGCTAGGGGGAAGGACAGAGAGAACTATGGCTACACCTTC. Its protein product is CARGKDRENYGYTF.